These T cell receptor beta chains were read from a single sample in a study of blood T cell repertoires in COVID-19. Using immunoSEQ multiplex PCR, the repertoire was profiled, and TCRdb retains in-frame clones only, with some absent. Of 250,000 to 300,000 clones in the sample, roughly 79% were seen once. Input material: peripheral blood. The origin of the receptors is a woman in her sixties or seventies with active or convalescent COVID-19. Both conserved end residues are part of each CDR3. Fields, in order: V gene, D gene, J gene, clone size, CDR3 protein, CDR3 DNA. D genes are given only for firm matches. Size is stated for part of the rows, as once, few or many counts, or as a class when the clone is expanded.

>TRBV25-1|NA|TRBJ2-1|NA
CASSTQGFSYNEQFF
TGTGCCAGCAGTACACAGGGATTCTCCTACAATGAGCAGTTCTTC
>TRBV7-2|NA|TRBJ2-5|NA
CASSLAVGSQETQYF
TGTGCCAGCAGCTTAGCCGTCGGGTCGCAAGAGACCCAGTACTTC
>TRBV18|NA|TRBJ1-1|NA
CASSPVQGTEAFF
TGTGCCAGCTCACCAGTACAGGGCACTGAAGCTTTCTTT
>TRBV5-4|NA|TRBJ2-7|few
CASSPGWGENYEQYF
TGTGCCAGCAGCCCGGGATGGGGGGAAAACTACGAGCAGTACTTC
>TRBV5-5|NA|TRBJ2-2|once
CASSLRGSTGTGELFF
TGTGCCAGCAGCTTGAGGGGTAGCACAGGGACCGGGGAGCTGTTTTTT
>TRBV30|NA|TRBJ1-2|NA
CAWSVSSGDGYTF
TGTGCCTGGAGTGTTAGTAGCGGCGATGGCTACACCTTC
>TRBV12-3/TRBV12-4|NA|TRBJ1-2|NA
CASSSFRYGYTF
TGTGCCAGCAGTTCCTTTCGTTATGGCTACACCTTC
>TRBV19|NA|TRBJ1-6|once
CASSKAARVSPLHF
TGTGCCAGTAGTAAGGCGGCCAGGGTCTCACCCCTCCACTTT
>TRBV20-1|TRBD1|TRBJ1-1|NA
CSASPGTGYAAEAFF
TGCAGTGCTAGTCCCGGGACAGGGTACGCCGCTGAAGCTTTCTTT
>TRBV6-5|TRBD1|TRBJ1-2|NA
CASSYRGQGKGEGYTF
TGTGCCAGCAGTTATAGAGGACAGGGGAAAGGTGAGGGCTACACCTTC
>TRBV19|TRBD1|TRBJ2-7|once
CASSPTGTGGEQYF
TGTGCCAGTAGTCCAACCGGGACAGGGGGTGAGCAGTACTTC